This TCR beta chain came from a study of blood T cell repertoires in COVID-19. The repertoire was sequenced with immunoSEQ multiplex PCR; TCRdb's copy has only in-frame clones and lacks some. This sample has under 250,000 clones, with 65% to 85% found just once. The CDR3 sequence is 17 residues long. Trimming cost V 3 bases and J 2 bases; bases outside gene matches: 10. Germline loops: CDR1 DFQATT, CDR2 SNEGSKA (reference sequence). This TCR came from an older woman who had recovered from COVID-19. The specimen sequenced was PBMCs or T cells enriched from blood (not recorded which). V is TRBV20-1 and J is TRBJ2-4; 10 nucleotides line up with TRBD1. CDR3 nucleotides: TGCAGTGCTAGTTGGGTTCGACAGGGGGCAACCAAAAACATTCAGTACTTC. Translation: CSASWVRQGATKNIQYF.